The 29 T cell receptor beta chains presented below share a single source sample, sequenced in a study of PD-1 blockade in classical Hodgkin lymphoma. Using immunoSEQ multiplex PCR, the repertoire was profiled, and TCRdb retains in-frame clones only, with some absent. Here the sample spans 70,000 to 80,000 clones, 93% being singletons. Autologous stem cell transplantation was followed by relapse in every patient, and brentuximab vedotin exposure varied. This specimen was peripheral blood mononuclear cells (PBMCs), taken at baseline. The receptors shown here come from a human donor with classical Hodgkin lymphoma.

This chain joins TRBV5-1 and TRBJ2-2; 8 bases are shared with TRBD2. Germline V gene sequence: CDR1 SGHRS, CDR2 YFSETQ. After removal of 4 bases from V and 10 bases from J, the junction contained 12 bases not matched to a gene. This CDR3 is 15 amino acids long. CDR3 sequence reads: CASSPYSGGTKELFF. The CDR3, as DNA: TGCGCCAGCAGCCCTTACAGCGGGGGAACGAAGGAGCTGTTTTTT.

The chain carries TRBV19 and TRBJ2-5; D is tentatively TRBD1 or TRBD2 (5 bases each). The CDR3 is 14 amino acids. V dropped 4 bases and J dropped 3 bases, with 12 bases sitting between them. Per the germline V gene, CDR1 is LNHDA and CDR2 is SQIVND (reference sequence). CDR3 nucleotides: TGTGCCAGTAGTAGGGGACGGACCAAAGAGACCCAGTACTTC. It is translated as CASSRGRTKETQYF.

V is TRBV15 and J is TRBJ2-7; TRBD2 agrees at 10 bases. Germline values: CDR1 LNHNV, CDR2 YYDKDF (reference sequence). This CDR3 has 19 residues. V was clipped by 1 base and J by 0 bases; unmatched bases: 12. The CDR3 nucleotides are TGTGCCACCAGCAGAGTTGAAGCGGGAGGGCCCCTAAGCTCCTACGAGCAGTACTTC. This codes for CATSRVEAGGPLSSYEQYF.

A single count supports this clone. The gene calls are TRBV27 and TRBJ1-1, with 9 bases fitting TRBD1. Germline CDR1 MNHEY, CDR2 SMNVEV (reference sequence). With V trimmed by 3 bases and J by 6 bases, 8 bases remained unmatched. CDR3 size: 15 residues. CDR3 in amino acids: CASSFSWDRASEAFF. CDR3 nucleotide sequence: TGTGCCAGCAGTTTCTCCTGGGACAGGGCCTCTGAAGCTTTCTTT.

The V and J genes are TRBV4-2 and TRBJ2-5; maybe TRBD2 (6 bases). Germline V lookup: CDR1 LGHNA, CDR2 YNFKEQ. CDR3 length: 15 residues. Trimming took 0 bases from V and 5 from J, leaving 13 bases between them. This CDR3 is CASSQDAEGWETQYF. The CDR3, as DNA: TGTGCCAGCAGCCAAGATGCGGAGGGTTGGGAGACCCAGTACTTC.

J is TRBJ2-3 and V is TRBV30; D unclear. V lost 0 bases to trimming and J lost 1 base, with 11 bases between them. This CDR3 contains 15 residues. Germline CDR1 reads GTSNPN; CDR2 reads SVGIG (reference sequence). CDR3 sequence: CAWSVPARGTDTQYF. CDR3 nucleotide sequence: TGTGCCTGGAGTGTTCCAGCCCGTGGCACAGATACGCAGTATTTT.

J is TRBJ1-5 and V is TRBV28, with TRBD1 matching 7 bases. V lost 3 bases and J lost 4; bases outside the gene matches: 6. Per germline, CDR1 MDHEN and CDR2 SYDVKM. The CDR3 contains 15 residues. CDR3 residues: CASSLILRGNQPQHF. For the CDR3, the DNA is TGTGCCAGCAGTTTGATACTCAGGGGGAATCAGCCCCAGCATTTT.

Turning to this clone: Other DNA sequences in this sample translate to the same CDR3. CDR3 sequence (DNA): TGTGCCAGCAGCGTAGGCCAAGAGACCCAGTACTTC. Translation: CASSVGQETQYF. This chain uses TRBV9 with TRBJ2-5, with D hard to call. Per the germline V gene, CDR1 is SGDLS and CDR2 is YYNGEE. This CDR3 region has 12 residues. The V end was cut by 0 bases, the J end by 1 base, with 1 base between.

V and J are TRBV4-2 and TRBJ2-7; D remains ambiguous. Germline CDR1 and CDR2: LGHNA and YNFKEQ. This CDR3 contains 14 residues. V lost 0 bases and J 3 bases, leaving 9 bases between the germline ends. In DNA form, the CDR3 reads TGTGCCAGCAGCCAAGAGCTGGGGTTCTACGAGCAGTACTTC. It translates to CASSQELGFYEQYF.

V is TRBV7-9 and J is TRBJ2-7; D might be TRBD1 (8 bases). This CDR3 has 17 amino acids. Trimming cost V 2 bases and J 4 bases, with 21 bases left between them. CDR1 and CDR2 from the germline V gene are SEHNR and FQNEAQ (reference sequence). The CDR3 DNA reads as TGTGCCAGCAGCTTACATGACGACAGGGGAGGGCATTACGAGCAGTACTTC. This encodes CASSLHDDRGGHYEQYF.

The CDR3 DNA reads TGTGCCAGCAGTTTTTACAGGGACGGTGGCTACACCTTC. Protein: CASSFYRDGGYTF. The chain uses TRBV28 and TRBJ1-2; a weak D match, TRBD1 (6 bases). Germline V gene data show CDR1 as MDHEN and CDR2 as SYDVKM. Trimming took 3 bases from V and 7 from J, leaving 12 bases between them. The CDR3 is 13 residues long.

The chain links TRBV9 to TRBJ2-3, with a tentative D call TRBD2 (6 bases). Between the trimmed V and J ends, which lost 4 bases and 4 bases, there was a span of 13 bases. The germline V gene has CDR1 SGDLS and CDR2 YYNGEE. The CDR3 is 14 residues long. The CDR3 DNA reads TGTGCCAGCAGCTTCGGACCGGGGGCAGATACGCAGTATTTT. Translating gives CASSFGPGADTQYF. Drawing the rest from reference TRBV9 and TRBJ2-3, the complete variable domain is DSGVTQTPKHLITATGQRVTLRCSPRSGDLSVYWYQQSLDQGLQFLIQYYNGEERAKGNILERFSAQQFPDLHSELNLSSLELGDSALYFCASSFGPGADTQYFGPGTRLTVL.

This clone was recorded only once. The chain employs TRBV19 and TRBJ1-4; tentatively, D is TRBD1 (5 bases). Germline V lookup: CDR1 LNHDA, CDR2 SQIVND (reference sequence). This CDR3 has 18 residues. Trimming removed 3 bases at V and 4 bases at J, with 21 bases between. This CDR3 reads CASSMGFRDGNNNEKLFF. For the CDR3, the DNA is TGTGCCAGTAGTATGGGTTTCCGGGACGGTAACAATAATGAAAAACTGTTTTTT. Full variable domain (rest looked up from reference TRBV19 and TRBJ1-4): DGGITQSPKYLFRKEGQNVTLSCEQNLNHDAMYWYRQDPGQGLRLIYYSQIVNDFQKGDIAEGYSVSREKKESFPLTVTSAQKNPTAFYLCASSMGFRDGNNNEKLFFGSGTQLSVL.

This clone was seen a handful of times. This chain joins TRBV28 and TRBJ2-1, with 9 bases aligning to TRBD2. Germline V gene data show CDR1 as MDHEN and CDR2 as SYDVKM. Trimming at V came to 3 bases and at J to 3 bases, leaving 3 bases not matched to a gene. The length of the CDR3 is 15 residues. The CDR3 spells CASSFSGRYYNEQFF. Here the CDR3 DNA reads TGTGCCAGCAGTTTCAGCGGGAGGTACTACAATGAGCAGTTCTTC.

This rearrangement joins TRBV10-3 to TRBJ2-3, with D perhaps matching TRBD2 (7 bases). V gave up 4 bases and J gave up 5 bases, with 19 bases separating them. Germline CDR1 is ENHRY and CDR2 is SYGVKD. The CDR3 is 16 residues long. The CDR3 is CAISASRGGAGDTQYF. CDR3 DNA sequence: TGTGCCATCAGTGCGTCTAGAGGGGGGGCAGGAGATACGCAGTATTTT.

CDR3 loop: CASNDELREQFF. For the CDR3, the DNA is TGTGCCAGCAATGACGAACTAAGAGAGCAGTTCTTC. The chain links TRBV2 to TRBJ2-1; D is ambiguous. Trimming left V 7 bases short and J 10 bases short, with 14 bases between. From germline, CDR1 is SNHLY and CDR2 FYNNEI. The CDR3 consists of 12 residues.

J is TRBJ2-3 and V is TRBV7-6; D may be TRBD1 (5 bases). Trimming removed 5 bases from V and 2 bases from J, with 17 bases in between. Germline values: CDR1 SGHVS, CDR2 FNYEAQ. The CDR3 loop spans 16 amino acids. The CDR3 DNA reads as TGTGCCAGCAGCCTAGGGGTGACCAGTCCCACAGATACGCAGTATTTT. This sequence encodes CASSLGVTSPTDTQYF.

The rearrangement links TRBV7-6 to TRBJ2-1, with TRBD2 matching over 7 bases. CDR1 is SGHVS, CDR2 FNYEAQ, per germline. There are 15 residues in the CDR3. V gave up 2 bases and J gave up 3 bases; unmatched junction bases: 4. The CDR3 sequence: CASSLPAGVYNEQFF. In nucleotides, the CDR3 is TGTGCCAGCAGCTTACCGGCGGGAGTCTACAATGAGCAGTTCTTC.

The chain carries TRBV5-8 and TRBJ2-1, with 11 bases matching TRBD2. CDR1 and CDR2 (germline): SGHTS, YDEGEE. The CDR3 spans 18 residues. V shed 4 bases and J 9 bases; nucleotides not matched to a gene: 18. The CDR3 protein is CASSTLPGLAEEVGEQFF. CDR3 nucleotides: TGTGCCAGCAGCACTCTACCGGGACTAGCGGAAGAGGTAGGTGAGCAGTTCTTC.

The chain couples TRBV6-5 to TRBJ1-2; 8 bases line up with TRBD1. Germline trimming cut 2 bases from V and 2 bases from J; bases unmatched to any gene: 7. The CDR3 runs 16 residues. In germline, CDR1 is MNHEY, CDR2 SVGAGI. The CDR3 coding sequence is TGTGCCAGCAGTTACGGGATTAGGACAGGGAACTATGGCTACACCTTC. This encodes CASSYGIRTGNYGYTF.

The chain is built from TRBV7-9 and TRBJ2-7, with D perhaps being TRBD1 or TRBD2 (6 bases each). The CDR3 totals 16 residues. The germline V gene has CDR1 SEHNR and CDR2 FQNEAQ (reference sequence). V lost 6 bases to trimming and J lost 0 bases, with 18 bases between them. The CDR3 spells CASRPPGAPTSYEQYF. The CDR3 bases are TGTGCCAGCAGACCGCCGGGGGCCCCCACCTCCTACGAGCAGTACTTC.

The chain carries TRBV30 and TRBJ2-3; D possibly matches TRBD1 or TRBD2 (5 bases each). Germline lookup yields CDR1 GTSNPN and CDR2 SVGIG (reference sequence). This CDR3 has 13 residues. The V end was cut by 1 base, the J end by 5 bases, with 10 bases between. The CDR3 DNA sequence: TGTGCCTGGAGTGATGAGAGGGGAGATACGCAGTATTTT. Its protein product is CAWSDERGDTQYF.

The CDR3 sequence: CATSSSGSPGDEQFF. CDR3 DNA: TGTGCCACCAGCAGTAGCGGCTCCCCCGGGGATGAGCAGTTCTTC. The chain uses TRBV15 and TRBJ2-1, with D possibly matching TRBD2 (6 bases). Germline V gives CDR1 LNHNV, CDR2 YYDKDF (reference sequence). V lost 3 bases, J lost 8 bases, and 17 bases lay in between. The CDR3 has 15 amino acids.

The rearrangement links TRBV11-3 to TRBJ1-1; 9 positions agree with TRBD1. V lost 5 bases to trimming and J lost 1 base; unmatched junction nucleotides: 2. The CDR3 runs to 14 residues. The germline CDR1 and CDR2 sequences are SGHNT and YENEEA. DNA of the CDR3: TGTGCCAGCAGCGGGACAGGGAGGAACACTGAAGCTTTCTTT. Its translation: CASSGTGRNTEAFF.

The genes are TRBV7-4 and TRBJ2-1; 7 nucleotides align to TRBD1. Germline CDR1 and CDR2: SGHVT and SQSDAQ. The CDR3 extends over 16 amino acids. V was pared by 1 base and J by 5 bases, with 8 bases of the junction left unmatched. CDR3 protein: CASSLGVGQANNEQFF. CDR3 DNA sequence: TGTGCCAGCAGCTTAGGTGTCGGACAGGCGAACAATGAGCAGTTCTTC.

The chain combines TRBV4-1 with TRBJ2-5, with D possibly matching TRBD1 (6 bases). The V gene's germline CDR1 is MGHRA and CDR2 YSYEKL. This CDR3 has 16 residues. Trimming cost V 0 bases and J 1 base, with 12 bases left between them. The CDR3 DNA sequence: TGCGCCAGCAGCCAAGAAGAGACAGGAGTCCAAGAGACCCAGTACTTC. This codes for CASSQEETGVQETQYF.

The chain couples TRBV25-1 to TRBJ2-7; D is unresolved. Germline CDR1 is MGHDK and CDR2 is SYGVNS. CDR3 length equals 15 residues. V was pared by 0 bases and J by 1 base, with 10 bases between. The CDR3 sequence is CASSEYLTPSYEQYF. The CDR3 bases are TGTGCCAGCAGTGAATATTTGACTCCGTCCTACGAGCAGTACTTC.

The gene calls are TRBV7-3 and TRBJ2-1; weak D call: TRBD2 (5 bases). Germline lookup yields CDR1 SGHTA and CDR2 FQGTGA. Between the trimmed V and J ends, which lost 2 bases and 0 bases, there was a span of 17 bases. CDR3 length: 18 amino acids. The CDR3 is CASSLGSLPAGSYNEQFF. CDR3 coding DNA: TGTGCCAGCAGCTTAGGATCCCTCCCGGCGGGCTCCTACAATGAGCAGTTCTTC. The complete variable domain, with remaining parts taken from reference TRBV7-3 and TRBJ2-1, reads GAGVSQTPSNKVTEKGKYVELRCDPISGHTALYWYRQSLGQGPEFLIYFQGTGAADDSGLPNDRFFAVRPEGSVSTLKIQRTERGDSAVYLCASSLGSLPAGSYNEQFFGPGTRLTVL.

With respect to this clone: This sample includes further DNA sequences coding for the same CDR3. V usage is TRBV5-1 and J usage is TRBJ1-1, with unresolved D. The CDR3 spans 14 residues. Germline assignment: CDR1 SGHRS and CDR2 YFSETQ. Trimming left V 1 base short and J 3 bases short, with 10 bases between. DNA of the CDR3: TGCGCCAGCAGCTTGCTGGGTTTGGACACTGAAGCTTTCTTT. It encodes CASSLLGLDTEAFF.